This TCR beta chain is drawn from a study of shared clonotypes between healthy human individuals (dated by TCRdb to 2018 to 2021). About the investigation overall: Three men and two women, aged 18 to 49 years, made up the cohort. Per donor, three plates each were used for CD4 naive and CD4 memory, two for CD8 naive, and one for CD8 memory. To estimate repertoire size and how much clonotypes are shared between individuals, the study performed deep sequencing of blood TCR repertoires from a handful of healthy adults. To increase sequencing depth and limit assay-specific biases, TCR repertoire library preparation and sequencing were carried out by different laboratories using diverse techniques. Per donor, leukapheresis produced somewhere between about 0.8 and 9.5 billion PBMCs. The study at large found these results: Clonotypes shared by all four sorted-subset donors showed higher generation probabilities than non-shared clonotypes. Pairwise subsampling led to the expectation that sequencing depth would affect the degree of clonotype sharing among donors. Sampling was limited to blood, and TCR repertoires in tissue likely differ from TCR repertoires in blood. Across several donors, 5% to 6% of naive CD4, over 3% of naive CD8, approximately 2.5% of memory CD4, and under 0.45% of memory CD8 clonotypes were shared. Estimated clonotype richness was generally larger for naive than for memory subsets. Rarefaction of sorted-subset datasets indicated incomplete sequencing despite the large sequencing depth. The small number of donors limited the genetic and exposure-history diversity represented.

The donors were healthy, HIV-negative adults with no recently reported acute infections or vaccinations. All donors were Caucasian adults living in Nashville, Tennessee, USA. CD4+ T cells were enriched by magnetic negative selection, after which naive cells were positively selected on CD45RA and the negative fraction was taken as the memory subset. After blood collection by leukapheresis, PBMCs were isolated using Ficoll-Histopaque density gradient centrifugation and then cryopreserved in the vapor phase of liquid nitrogen. Purity and quantity of every magnetically sorted T cell population were checked by analytical flow cytometry. Genomic DNA was isolated from every sorted fraction and measured by UV absorbance on a Nanodrop 2000c. Using the deep immunoSEQ assay, multiplex PCR amplified TCR CDR3 regions from genomic DNA. Extracted genomic DNA from each cell subset was spread evenly across all wells of several immunoSEQ 96-well plates, with each plate serving as a replicate. Each replicate PCR for sorted subsets received around 210 ng genomic DNA, equal to about 30,000 T cell genomes. Purified libraries were quantified with a Qubit 3.0 fluorometer, sized on a Bioanalyzer 2100, and re-quantified with the KAPA Library Quantification kit. Every immunoSEQ 96-well plate was sequenced on a dedicated single-read 150-cycle Illumina NextSeq 550 flow cell. For the original study's pipeline: Because the immunoSEQ output held only junctional sequences and lacked quality scores, the filtering could not match the filtering applied to full-length reads. To assign V/J genes and CDR3, sequences were annotated against IMGT germline references using PyIR, a Python wrapper for IgBLAST v1.9. Any read was removed if the V/J assignment was weak (E-value above 1e-6), the CDR3 was missing, or the read contained stop codons, out-of-frame junctions, or ambiguous translated residues. A V3J clonotype was defined by an identical inferred V gene, J gene, and CDR3 amino acid sequence. Percentage overlap between repertoires was calculated by dividing the number of shared unique clonotypes by the size of the smaller repertoire. Three approaches were used to assess repertoire richness: RTK rarefaction, the Chao1 estimator, and Recon v2.1 estimates of unobserved clonotypes. For all TCRbeta clonotypes obtained by the gDNA method from a few donors, generation probabilities were computed with OLGA. The table was pulled from immuneACCESS by TCRdb, which kept in-frame rearrangements only. Such tables lose some clones; where checked, under half of the loss comes from unresolved V genes, and the rest has no known cause. That table furnishes V, J and clone size, whereas the DNA furnished D and trimming. The sample table contains some 2.1 million clones; only one count was recorded for roughly 94% of them. Roughly 0.13% of the sample lies in the top ten.

Details on this clone: The antigen this receptor binds is unknown. There are no base qualities to consult, and no much larger clone falls within one base. Other DNA sequences in this specimen translate into the identical CDR3.

Sequenced input: naive CD4+ T cells sorted from blood. The cell subset or site tag for this specimen amounts to: CD45RA+ positively selected. This TCR derives from a man between 18 and 35 years old in good health.

The DNA sequence is as follows: TGTGCCAGTAGTATCGCACAGGGACTCTATGGCTACACCTTC. Protein translation: CASSIAQGLYGYTF. The V and J genes are TRBV19 and TRBJ1-2; the D segment could be TRBD1, given 6 matching bases. The CDR3 runs 14 amino acids, cysteine and phenylalanine included. This entry keeps only the CDR3 DNA: 42 bases, framed from base 1. The germline V gene encodes CDR1 LNHDA and CDR2 SQIVND (reference sequence). V is clipped by 3 bases and J by 4 bases, and the sequence between their germline boundaries is 12 bases long.